These 22 T cell receptor beta chains share one sample of origin, sequenced in a study of beta chain features in type 1 diabetes (dated by TCRdb to 2017 to 2018). Library preparation used the immunoSEQ multiplex PCR assay. The High Capacity cDNA Reverse Transcription Kit was used to reverse transcribe all of the isolated RNA, meaning that expressed TCRB transcripts were what got sequenced. This immuneACCESS table, as held by TCRdb, lists in-frame sequences with V and J called but not all clones. Of the missing ones, under half trace to an unresolved V gene in checked studies; the others have no known cause. The sample yields roughly 140,000 clones; roughly 7.2% were counted once. Roughly 1.5% of the sample lies in the top ten. Sequenced sample: central memory CD4+ T cells from blood. Receptors were obtained from a woman in her 30s in good health.

This clone was counted only a few times. This chain uses TRBV4-3 with TRBJ2-7; TRBD1 matches 9 bases. Looked up from germline, CDR1 is LGHNA and CDR2 is YSLEER. The ends lost 0 bases at V and 4 bases at J; junction bases unmatched: 7. The CDR3 spans 16 residues. Written as DNA, the CDR3 is TGCGCCAGCAGCCAAGATTCTGGGACAGGGCTATACGAGCAGTACTTC. Its translation: CASSQDSGTGLYEQYF.

This clone was counted a few times. This chain uses TRBV7-8 with TRBJ2-2; D gene ambiguous. The CDR3 runs to 14 residues. The V end was cut by 7 bases, the J end by 6 bases, with 15 bases between. Germline-derived CDR1 and CDR2 are SGHVS and FQNEAQ. The CDR3 nucleotides read TGTGCCAGCACCGCGTTACTTCTCCCCGGGGAGCTGTTTTTT. This translates into CASTALLLPGELFF.

This clone has a handful of counts. Compared with germline, one end of the junction differs, possibly owing to a read error. The chain recombines TRBV5-4 with TRBJ1-1; D is perhaps TRBD1 (5 bases). The CDR3 runs 13 residues. Germline values: CDR1 SGHNT, CDR2 YYREEE (reference sequence). The CDR3 DNA sequence: TGCGCCAGCAGCCAAGATCTCACAGGAAAAGCTTTCTTT. Its protein is CASSQDLTGKAFF.

This clone was observed many times. This sequence joins TRBV7-9 and TRBJ2-7; TRBD1 matches 7 bases. The CDR3 contains 13 residues. The J segment lost 3 bases and the V segment lost 5 bases, leaving 4 bases of the junction unmatched. Looked up from germline, CDR1 is SEHNR and CDR2 is FQNEAQ (reference sequence). CDR3 nucleotide sequence: TGTGCCAGCAGCACCTACAGGGGCTACGAGCAGTACTTC. It is translated as CASSTYRGYEQYF.

This clone showed up just a few times. The chain combines TRBV30 with TRBJ1-2; D gene ambiguous. Germline CDR1 is GTSNPN and CDR2 is SVGIG (reference sequence). The V gene lost 3 bases and the J gene lost 7 bases, with 15 bases spanning the gap. The CDR3 runs to 13 residues. The CDR3 spells CAWRYKAEGGYTF. The CDR3 DNA follows: TGTGCCTGGAGATACAAGGCCGAGGGTGGCTACACCTTC.

Details on this clone: Germline and junction disagree at one end, which may indicate a read error. V and J are TRBV7-7 and TRBJ2-3, with D possibly TRBD2 on 6 matching bases. Per germline, CDR1 SSHAT and CDR2 FNYEAQ (reference sequence). This CDR3 contains 14 residues. Here the CDR3 reads CASSSRLGTDTQYF. CDR3 coding DNA: TGTGCTAGCAGCTCAAGACTAGGCACAGATACGCAGTATTTT.

The chain recombines TRBV19 with TRBJ2-6, with 8 bases identical to TRBD1. Germline V gene lookup returns CDR1 LNHDA and CDR2 SQIVND (reference sequence). The CDR3 totals 15 residues. V gave up 5 bases and J gave up 2 bases; unmatched junction bases: 2. The CDR3 sequence is CASSSTGAGANVLTF. The CDR3 DNA follows: TGTGCCAGTAGTTCGACAGGGGCTGGGGCCAACGTCCTGACTTTC.

This chain connects TRBV7-2 to TRBJ2-7; the D gene is possibly TRBD2 (6 bases). CDR1 and CDR2 from the germline V gene are SGHTA and FQGNSA. The CDR3 runs 16 residues. The V gene lost 5 bases and the J gene lost 3 bases, with 20 bases spanning the gap. The CDR3 coding sequence is TGTGCCAGCAGCCCCGGCTCCGGGGGACCCCTCTACGAGCAGTACTTC. This codes for CASSPGSGGPLYEQYF. The variable domain in full, with the rest retrieved from reference TRBV7-2 and TRBJ2-7, is GAGVSQSPSNKVTEKGKDVELRCDPISGHTALYWYRQSLGQGLEFLIYFQGNSAPDKSGLPSDRFSAERTGGSVSTLTIQRTQQEDSAVYLCASSPGSGGPLYEQYFGPGTRLTVT.

This rearrangement joins TRBV7-8 to TRBJ2-7, with TRBD1 matching 10 bases. There are 14 residues in the CDR3. V gave up 2 bases and J gave up 7 bases; unmatched junction bases: 5. Germline CDR1 is SGHVS and CDR2 is FQNEAQ. In nucleotides, the CDR3 is TGTGCCAGCAGCTTAACGGGACAGGGGTGGGAGCAGTACTTC. This sequence encodes CASSLTGQGWEQYF. Full variable domain (rest looked up from reference TRBV7-8 and TRBJ2-7): GAGVSQSPRYKVAKRGQDVALRCDPISGHVSLFWYQQALGQGPEFLTYFQNEAQLDKSGLPSDRFFAERPEGSVSTLKIQRTQQEDSAVYLCASSLTGQGWEQYFGPGTRLTVT.

The chain carries TRBV27 and TRBJ2-7; D may be TRBD2 (5 bases). The CDR3 totals 14 residues. With 5 bases removed from V and 0 bases from J, the gap between germline ends came to 11 bases. The germline V gene has CDR1 MNHEY and CDR2 SMNVEV (reference sequence). The CDR3 nucleotides are TGTGCCAGCAGTCGCGGGTGGGCCTCCTACGAGCAGTACTTC. It is translated as CASSRGWASYEQYF.

This chain joins TRBV7-2 and TRBJ2-7; 7 positions match TRBD2. CDR3 length equals 13 residues. Germline loops: CDR1 SGHTA, CDR2 FQGNSA. Here the CDR3 reads CAIRAGSLGEQYF. The DNA for the CDR3 is TGTGCTATTAGAGCGGGGTCACTGGGGGAGCAGTACTTC.

The gene calls are TRBV5-1 and TRBJ2-3, with a weak D call TRBD2 (6 bases). The length of the CDR3 is 19 residues. Per germline, CDR1 SGHRS and CDR2 YFSETQ. The V gene lost 0 bases and the J gene lost 2 bases, with 22 bases spanning the gap. The CDR3 loop reads CASSLGAGSSRISTDTQYF. In nucleotides, the CDR3 is TGCGCCAGCAGCTTGGGGGCGGGGTCTTCGCGAATTTCCACAGATACGCAGTATTTT.

This clone was counted between two and nine times. This rearrangement joins TRBV28 to TRBJ2-4; possibly TRBD1 for D (6 bases). CDR3 length: 13 amino acids. V dropped 11 bases and J dropped 4 bases, with 15 bases sitting between them. CDR1 and CDR2 from the germline V gene are MDHEN and SYDVKM. The CDR3 DNA is TGTGCCTCTAAACAGGGCTTAAAAAACATTCAGTACTTC. Amino acids: CASKQGLKNIQYF.

This clone has a count of ten or more. The chain carries TRBV28 and TRBJ2-3, with TRBD2 matching 7 bases. The CDR3 runs to 15 residues. CDR1 and CDR2 from the germline V gene are MDHEN and SYDVKM. Trimming cost V 5 bases and J 5 bases; bases outside gene matches: 10. CDR3 in DNA: TGTGCCAGCAGTCTCAAGGGCGGCGGGAGAGATACGCAGTATTTT. This codes for CASSLKGGGRDTQYF. Combining the CDR3 with reference TRBV28 and TRBJ2-3 gives the whole variable domain DVKVTQSSRYLVKRTGEKVFLECVQDMDHENMFWYRQDPGLGLRLIYFSYDVKMKEKGDIPEGYSVSREKKERFSLILESASTNQTSMYLCASSLKGGGRDTQYFGPGTRLTVL.

This clone appeared a few times. This sequence joins TRBV7-3 and TRBJ2-1; 10 positions match TRBD2. The length of the CDR3 is 16 residues. CDR1 and CDR2 (germline): SGHTA, FQGTGA. Unmatched junction bases numbered 8, after V lost 2 bases and J lost 7 bases. In DNA form, the CDR3 reads TGTGCCAGCAGCTTAGCGGGACTAGCGTTAAGGAATGAGCAGTTCTTC. This gives the protein CASSLAGLALRNEQFF.

The chain is built from TRBV4-1 and TRBJ2-3; maybe TRBD2 (5 bases). CDR3 size: 15 residues. The V and J ends lost 1 base and 2 bases respectively, with 10 bases between them. Germline values: CDR1 MGHRA, CDR2 YSYEKL. This CDR3 is CASSQGGRPTDTQYF. The CDR3, as DNA: TGCGCCAGCAGCCAAGGTGGGAGACCCACAGATACGCAGTATTTT.

V gene TRBV11-1 combines with J gene TRBJ2-1; maybe TRBD1 (5 bases). CDR1 SGHAT and CDR2 FQDESV come from the germline V gene (reference sequence). With 1 base removed from V and 8 bases from J, the gap between germline ends came to 12 bases. The CDR3 is 14 amino acids. The CDR3 nucleotides are TGTGCCAGCAGCTTAGGACAGATAGTCTATGAGCAGTTCTTC. Residues: CASSLGQIVYEQFF. Filled out from reference TRBV11-1 and TRBJ2-1, the complete variable domain reads EAEVAQSPRYKITEKSQAVAFWCDPISGHATLYWYRQILGQGPELLVQFQDESVVDDSQLPKDRFSAERLKGVDSTLKIQPAELGDSAMYLCASSLGQIVYEQFFGPGTRLTVL.

This clone came up a few times. The V and J genes are TRBV2 and TRBJ1-5; TRBD1 might be the D (6 bases). Germline V gene lookup returns CDR1 SNHLY and CDR2 FYNNEI. This CDR3 spans 14 amino acids. The V and J ends lost 7 bases and 5 bases respectively, with 15 bases between them. The CDR3 sequence: CASNLGGPDQPQHF. CDR3 DNA sequence: TGTGCCAGCAACCTGGGGGGGCCGGATCAGCCCCAGCATTTT.

A few counts support this clone. The rearrangement links TRBV2 to TRBJ1-1; D unresolved. The CDR3 has 12 amino acids. Germline assignment: CDR1 SNHLY and CDR2 FYNNEI. The V and J ends lost 5 bases and 0 bases respectively, with 4 bases between them. The CDR3: CASSRVNTEAFF. CDR3 DNA: TGTGCCAGCAGTCGAGTGAACACTGAAGCTTTCTTT.

The rearrangement joins TRBV15 to TRBJ1-5, with D maybe TRBD1 (5 bases). Trimming pared 6 bases from V and 1 base from J, leaving 13 bases between. From germline, CDR1 is LNHNV and CDR2 YYDKDF (reference sequence). The CDR3 has 15 residues. Here the CDR3 reads CATSANRQSNQPQHF. CDR3 bases: TGTGCCACCAGTGCTAACAGGCAAAGCAATCAGCCCCAGCATTTT. Drawing the rest from reference TRBV15 and TRBJ1-5, the complete variable domain is DAMVIQNPRYQVTQFGKPVTLSCSQTLNHNVMYWYQQKSSQAPKLLFHYYDKDFNNEADTPDNFQSRRPNTSFCFLDIRSPGLGDTAMYLCATSANRQSNQPQHFGDGTRLSIL.

This clone was recorded many times. The gene calls are TRBV28 and TRBJ2-5, with 12 bases matching TRBD2. V trimming: 5 bases; J trimming: 4 bases; junction bases outside the gene matches: 20. From germline, CDR1 is MDHEN and CDR2 SYDVKM. The CDR3 spans 20 residues. CDR3 amino acids: CASSAKRTSGTGLSGETQYF. CDR3 nucleotide sequence: TGTGCCAGCAGTGCCAAAAGGACTAGCGGGACGGGCCTTTCGGGAGAGACCCAGTACTTC.

The chain combines TRBV6-6 with TRBJ2-7; D may be TRBD2 (6 bases). Germline CDR1 and CDR2: MNHNY and SVGAGI (reference sequence). The CDR3 loop spans 14 amino acids. V lost 2 bases to trimming and J lost 3 bases, with 11 bases between them. CDR3 coding DNA: TGTGCCAGCAGTTACGCGGGAATCGGCTACGAGCAGTACTTC. Translated: CASSYAGIGYEQYF.